This T cell receptor beta chain was captured by sequencing in a study of blood T cell repertoires in COVID-19. Only in-frame clones appear in the TCRdb table, and some are missing; sequencing was by immunoSEQ multiplex PCR. This sample has fewer than 250,000 clones, with around 82% found just once. V lost 5 bases and J 0 bases, leaving 17 bases between the germline ends. CDR1 is SGHAT, CDR2 FQNNGV, per germline. The length of the CDR3 is 17 residues. The sequencing input was PBMCs or T cells enriched from blood (not recorded which). The genes are TRBV11-2 and TRBJ2-1; tentatively, D is TRBD2 (6 bases). The clonotype originates from a woman between 50 and 59 years old who had been exposed to COVID-19. As DNA, the CDR3 is TGTGCCAGCAGCCCGTATGGAGGGGTCAGCTCCTACAATGAGCAGTTCTTC. Translated: CASSPYGGVSSYNEQFF.